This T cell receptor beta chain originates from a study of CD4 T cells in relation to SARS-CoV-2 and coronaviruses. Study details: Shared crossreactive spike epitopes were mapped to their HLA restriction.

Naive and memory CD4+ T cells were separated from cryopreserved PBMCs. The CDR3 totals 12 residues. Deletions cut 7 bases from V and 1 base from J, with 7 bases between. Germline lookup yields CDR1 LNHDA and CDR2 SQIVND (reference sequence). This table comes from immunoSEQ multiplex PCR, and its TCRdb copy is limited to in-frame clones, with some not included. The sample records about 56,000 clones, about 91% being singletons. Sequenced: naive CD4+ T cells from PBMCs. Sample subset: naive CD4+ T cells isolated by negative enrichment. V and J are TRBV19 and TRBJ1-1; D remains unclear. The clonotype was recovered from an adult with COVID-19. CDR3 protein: CASTPGNTEAFF. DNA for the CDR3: TGTGCCAGTACCCCAGGGAACACTGAAGCTTTCTTT.